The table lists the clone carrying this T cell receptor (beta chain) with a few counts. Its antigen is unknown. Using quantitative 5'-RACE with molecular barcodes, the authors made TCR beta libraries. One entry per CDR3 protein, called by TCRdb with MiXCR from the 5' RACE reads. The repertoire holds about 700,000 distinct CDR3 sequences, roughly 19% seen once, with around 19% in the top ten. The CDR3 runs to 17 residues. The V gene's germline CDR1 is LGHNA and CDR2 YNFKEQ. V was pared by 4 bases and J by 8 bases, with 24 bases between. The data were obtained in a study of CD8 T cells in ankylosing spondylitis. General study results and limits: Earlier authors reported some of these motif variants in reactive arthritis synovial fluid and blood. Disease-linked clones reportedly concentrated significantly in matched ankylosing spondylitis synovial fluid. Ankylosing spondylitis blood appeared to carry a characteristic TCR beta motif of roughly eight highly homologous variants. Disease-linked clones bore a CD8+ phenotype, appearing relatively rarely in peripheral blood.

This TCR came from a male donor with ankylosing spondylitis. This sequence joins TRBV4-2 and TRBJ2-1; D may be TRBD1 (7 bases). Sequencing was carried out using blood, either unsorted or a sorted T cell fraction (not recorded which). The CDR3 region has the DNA TGTGCCAGCAGCCTTATCACGTTAGCGGTCCAGGGGGATGAGCAGTTCTTC. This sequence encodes CASSLITLAVQGDEQFF.